A single sample gave rise to the 7 T cell receptor beta chains below, sequenced in a study of graft-versus-host responses after intestinal transplantation. This table comes from immunoSEQ multiplex PCR, and its TCRdb copy is limited to in-frame clones, with some not included. The repertoire holds more than 80,000 clones, with approximately 91% as singletons. These receptors are not linked to any known antigen. The sequences come from unstimulated CD4+ T cells sorted from spleen or lymph node cells, collected before intestinal transplant. These receptors all stem from a human donor who received an intestinal transplant.

This rearrangement joins TRBV28 to TRBJ1-3, with D possibly being TRBD1 (5 bases). This CDR3 region has 14 residues. The V gene's germline CDR1 is MDHEN and CDR2 SYDVKM. With 6 bases removed from V and 0 bases from J, the gap between germline ends came to 9 bases. The CDR3 spells CASSGGSSGNTIYF. CDR3 in DNA: TGTGCCAGCAGCGGGGGGAGCTCTGGAAACACCATATATTTT.

The rearrangement joins TRBV6-5 to TRBJ2-3; 11 bases are a match to TRBD2. The ends lost 4 bases at V and 6 bases at J; junction bases unmatched: 6. CDR3 length: 15 amino acids. CDR1 is MNHEY, CDR2 SVGAGI, per germline. CDR3 DNA: TGTGCCAGCAGTTCATTAGCGGGAGGGAGGGATACGCAGTATTTT. This translates into CASSSLAGGRDTQYF.

This rearrangement joins TRBV5-1 to TRBJ2-1; possibly TRBD2 for D (6 bases). The V gene lost 4 bases and the J gene lost 0 bases, with 17 bases spanning the gap. The CDR3 loop spans 17 amino acids. CDR1 and CDR2 (germline): SGHRS, YFSETQ. DNA of the CDR3: TGCGCCAGCAGCAGCTTGGGGTCGGGGGACTCCTACAATGAGCAGTTCTTC. Translation gives CASSSLGSGDSYNEQFF.

This chain links TRBV18 with TRBJ1-1; D possibly corresponds to TRBD1 (5 bases). Trimming took off 3 bases at V and 6 bases at J, with 8 bases between the two ends. This CDR3 spans 12 amino acids. CDR1 and CDR2 (germline): KGHSH, LQKENI. The CDR3, as DNA: TGTGCCAGCTCACCGGACAAGTCTGAAGCTTTCTTT. Translation: CASSPDKSEAFF.

The J gene is TRBJ1-5, the V gene TRBV30; the match to TRBD1 covers 7 bases. The trim removed 2 bases at V and 7 bases at J, leaving 5 bases unmatched. Germline V gene lookup returns CDR1 GTSNPN and CDR2 SVGIG (reference sequence). This CDR3 is 13 amino acids long. CDR3 in DNA: TGTGCCTGGAGTAACAGGGGTGGCCAGCCCCAGCATTTT. Protein product: CAWSNRGGQPQHF.

For this clone: Compared with germline, one end of the junction differs, possibly owing to a read error. The chain employs TRBV7-7 and TRBJ2-2, with 8 bases fitting TRBD2. This CDR3 contains 16 residues. Germline CDR1 reads SSHAT; CDR2 reads FNYEAQ (reference sequence). CDR3 nucleotide sequence: TGTGCTAGCAGCTCACCGGGGGGGGCAGGGACCGGGGAGCTGTTTTTT. The encoded protein is CASSSPGGAGTGELFF. Based on the CDR3 plus reference TRBV7-7 and TRBJ2-2, the full variable domain is GAGVSQSPRYKVTKRGQDVTLRCDPISSHATLYWYQQALGQGPEFLTYFNYEAQPDKSGLPSDRFSAERPEGSISTLTIQRTEQRDSAMYRCASSSPGGAGTGELFFGEGSRLTVL.

V gene TRBV6-5 combines with J gene TRBJ1-5, with 7 bases identical to TRBD1. V lost 4 bases, J lost 5 bases, and 5 bases stayed unmatched. This CDR3 is built from 14 residues. Per the germline V gene, CDR1 is MNHEY and CDR2 is SVGAGI. CDR3 residues: CASSSRGLDQPQHF. The CDR3 DNA reads as TGTGCCAGCAGTTCGAGGGGGCTCGATCAGCCCCAGCATTTT.